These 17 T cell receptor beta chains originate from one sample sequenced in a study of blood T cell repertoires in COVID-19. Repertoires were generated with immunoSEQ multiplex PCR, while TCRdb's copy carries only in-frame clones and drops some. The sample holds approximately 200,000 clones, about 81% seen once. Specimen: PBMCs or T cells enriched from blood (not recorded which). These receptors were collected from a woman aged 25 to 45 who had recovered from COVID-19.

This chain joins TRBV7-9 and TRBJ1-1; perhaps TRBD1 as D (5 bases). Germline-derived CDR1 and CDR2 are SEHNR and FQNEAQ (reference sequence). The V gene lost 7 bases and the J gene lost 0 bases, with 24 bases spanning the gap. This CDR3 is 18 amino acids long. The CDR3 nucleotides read TGTGCCAGCAACCTAGCCGCCGGGCCTCGGGGGATGAACACTGAAGCTTTCTTT. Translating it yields CASNLAAGPRGMNTEAFF. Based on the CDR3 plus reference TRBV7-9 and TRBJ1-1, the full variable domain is DTGVSQNPRHKITKRGQNVTFRCDPISEHNRLYWYRQTLGQGPEFLTYFQNEAQLEKSRLLSDRFSAERPKGSFSTLEIQRTEQGDSAMYLCASNLAAGPRGMNTEAFFGQGTRLTVV.

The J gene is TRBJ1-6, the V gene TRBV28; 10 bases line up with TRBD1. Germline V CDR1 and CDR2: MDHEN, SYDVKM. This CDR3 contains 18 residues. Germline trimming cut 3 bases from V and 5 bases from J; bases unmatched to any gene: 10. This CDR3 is CASSLSSPGQGNNSPLHF. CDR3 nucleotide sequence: TGTGCCAGCAGTTTGTCCTCTCCGGGACAGGGGAATAATTCACCCCTCCACTTT.

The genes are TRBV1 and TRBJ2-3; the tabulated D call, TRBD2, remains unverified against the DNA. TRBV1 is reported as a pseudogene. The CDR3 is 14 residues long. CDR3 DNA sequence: TGCACCAGCAGATCGCGGGACCCCGCGGATACGCAGTATTTT. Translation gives CTSRSRDPADTQYF.

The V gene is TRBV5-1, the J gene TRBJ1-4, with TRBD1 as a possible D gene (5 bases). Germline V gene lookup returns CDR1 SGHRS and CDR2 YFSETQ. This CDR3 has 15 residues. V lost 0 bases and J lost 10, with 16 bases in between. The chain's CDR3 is CASSLAPRDGGKLFF. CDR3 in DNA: TGCGCCAGCAGCTTGGCCCCTCGCGACGGGGGAAAACTGTTTTTT.

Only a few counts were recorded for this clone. This CDR3 reads CASTTSPSGGIYNEQFF. In nucleotides, the CDR3 is TGTGCCAGCACGACAAGTCCTAGCGGGGGTATTTACAATGAGCAGTTCTTC. The chain uses TRBV3-1 (or the pseudogene TRBV3-2) and TRBJ2-1; 10 bases are a match to TRBD2. Germline CDR1 and CDR2: LGHDT and YNNKEL (reference sequence). V lost 7 bases, J lost 4 bases, and 13 bases stayed unmatched. The CDR3 is made up of 17 amino acids.

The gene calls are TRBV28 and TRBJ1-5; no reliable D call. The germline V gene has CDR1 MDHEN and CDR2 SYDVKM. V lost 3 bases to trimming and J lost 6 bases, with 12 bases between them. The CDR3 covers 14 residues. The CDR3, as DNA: TGTGCCAGCAGTTTTGATAGGGCGGGTCAGCCCCAGCATTTT. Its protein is CASSFDRAGQPQHF.

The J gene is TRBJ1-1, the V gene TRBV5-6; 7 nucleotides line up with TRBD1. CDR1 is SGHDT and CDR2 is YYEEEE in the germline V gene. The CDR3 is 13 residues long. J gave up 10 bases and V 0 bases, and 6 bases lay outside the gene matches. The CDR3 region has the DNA TGTGCCAGCAGCTTGGTGGGACAGAGGGGAGCTTTCTTT. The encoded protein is CASSLVGQRGAFF.

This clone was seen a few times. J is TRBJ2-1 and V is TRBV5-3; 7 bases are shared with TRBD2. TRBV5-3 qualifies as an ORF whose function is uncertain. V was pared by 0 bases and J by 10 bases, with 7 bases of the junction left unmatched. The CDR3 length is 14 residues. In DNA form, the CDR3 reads TGTGCCAGAAGCTTGGAGACTAGCATCGGCGAGCAGTTCTTC. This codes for CARSLETSIGEQFF.

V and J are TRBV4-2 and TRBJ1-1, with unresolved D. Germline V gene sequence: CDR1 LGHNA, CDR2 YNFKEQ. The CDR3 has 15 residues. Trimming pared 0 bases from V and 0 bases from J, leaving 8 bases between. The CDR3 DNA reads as TGTGCCAGCAGCCAAGAGTGGCAGATGAACACTGAAGCTTTCTTT. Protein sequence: CASSQEWQMNTEAFF.

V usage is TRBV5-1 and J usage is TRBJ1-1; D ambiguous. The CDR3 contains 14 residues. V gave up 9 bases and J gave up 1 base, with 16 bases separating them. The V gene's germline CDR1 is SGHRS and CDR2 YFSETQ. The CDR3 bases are TGCGCCACCCGAAGGGAGGGCGGGAACACTGAAGCTTTCTTT. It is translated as CATRREGGNTEAFF.

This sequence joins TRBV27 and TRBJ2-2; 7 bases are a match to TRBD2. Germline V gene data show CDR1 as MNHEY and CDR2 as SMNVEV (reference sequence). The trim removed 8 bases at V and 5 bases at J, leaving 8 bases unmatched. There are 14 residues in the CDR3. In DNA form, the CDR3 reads TGTGCCAGCGGACGGACTAGTCCAACCGGGGAGCTGTTTTTT. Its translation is CASGRTSPTGELFF.

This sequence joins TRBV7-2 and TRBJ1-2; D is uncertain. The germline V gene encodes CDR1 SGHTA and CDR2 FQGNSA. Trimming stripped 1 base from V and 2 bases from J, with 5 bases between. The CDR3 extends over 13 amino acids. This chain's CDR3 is CASSLVLNYGYTF. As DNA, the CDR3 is TGTGCCAGCAGCTTAGTTTTAAACTATGGCTACACCTTC.

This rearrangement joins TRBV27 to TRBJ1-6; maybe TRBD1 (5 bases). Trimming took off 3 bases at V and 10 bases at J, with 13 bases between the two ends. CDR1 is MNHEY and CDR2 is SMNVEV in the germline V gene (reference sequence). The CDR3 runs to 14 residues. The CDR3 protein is CASSLVRGGSPLHF. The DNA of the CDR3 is TGTGCCAGCAGTTTGGTTAGGGGTGGATCACCCCTCCACTTT.

The CDR3 nucleotides are TGTGCCAGCCGCTGGACAGGGGGACAGCCCCAGCATTTT. Translating it yields CASRWTGGQPQHF. This chain uses TRBV28 with TRBJ1-5; 10 bases are a match to TRBD1. The CDR3 runs 13 residues. From germline, CDR1 is MDHEN and CDR2 SYDVKM. The J segment lost 7 bases and the V segment lost 8 bases, leaving 5 bases of the junction unmatched.

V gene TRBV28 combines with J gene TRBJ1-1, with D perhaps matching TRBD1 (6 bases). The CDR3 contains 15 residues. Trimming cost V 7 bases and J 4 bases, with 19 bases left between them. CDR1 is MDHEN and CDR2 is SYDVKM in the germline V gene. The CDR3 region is CASTFLGARATEAFF. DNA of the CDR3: TGTGCCAGCACCTTTTTGGGGGCGCGGGCCACTGAAGCTTTCTTT.

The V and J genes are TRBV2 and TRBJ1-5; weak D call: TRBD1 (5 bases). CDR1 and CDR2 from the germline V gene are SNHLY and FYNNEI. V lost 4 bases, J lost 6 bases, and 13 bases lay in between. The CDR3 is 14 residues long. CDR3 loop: CASSAWGWGQPQHF. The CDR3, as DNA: TGTGCCAGCAGTGCGTGGGGCTGGGGTCAGCCCCAGCATTTT.

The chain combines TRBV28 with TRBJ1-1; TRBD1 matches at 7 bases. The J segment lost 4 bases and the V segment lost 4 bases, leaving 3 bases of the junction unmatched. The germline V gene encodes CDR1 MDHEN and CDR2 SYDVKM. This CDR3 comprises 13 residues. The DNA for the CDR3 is TGTGCCAGCAGTTCGACAGGGACCACTGAAGCTTTCTTT. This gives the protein CASSSTGTTEAFF.